The clone carrying this TCR beta chain was observed many times. The antigen is unknown. One entry per CDR3 protein results from TCRdb running MiXCR on the 5' RACE reads. The sample lists 100,000 to 150,000 distinct CDR3 sequences, about an eighth occurring once. The sample originates from a study of CD8 T cells in ankylosing spondylitis. Study observations and caveats: From matched ankylosing spondylitis synovial fluid, disease-linked clones were reportedly recovered at significantly enriched levels. Made up of about eight highly homologous variants, a TCR beta motif appeared characteristic of ankylosing spondylitis blood.

This receptor was identified in a female donor with ankylosing spondylitis or in good health (not recorded which). Sequencing was performed on blood, either unsorted or a sorted T cell fraction (not recorded which).

In DNA form, the CDR3 reads TGTGCCAGCAGTTACAGGGCTAGCAATCAGCCCCAGCATTTT. Translated, it gives CASSYRASNQPQHF. This chain uses TRBV27 with TRBJ1-5; the D gene is possibly TRBD1 (6 bases). The CDR3 totals 14 residues. Trimming pared 4 bases from V and 0 bases from J, leaving 7 bases between. Germline assignment: CDR1 MNHEY and CDR2 SMNVEV (reference sequence).